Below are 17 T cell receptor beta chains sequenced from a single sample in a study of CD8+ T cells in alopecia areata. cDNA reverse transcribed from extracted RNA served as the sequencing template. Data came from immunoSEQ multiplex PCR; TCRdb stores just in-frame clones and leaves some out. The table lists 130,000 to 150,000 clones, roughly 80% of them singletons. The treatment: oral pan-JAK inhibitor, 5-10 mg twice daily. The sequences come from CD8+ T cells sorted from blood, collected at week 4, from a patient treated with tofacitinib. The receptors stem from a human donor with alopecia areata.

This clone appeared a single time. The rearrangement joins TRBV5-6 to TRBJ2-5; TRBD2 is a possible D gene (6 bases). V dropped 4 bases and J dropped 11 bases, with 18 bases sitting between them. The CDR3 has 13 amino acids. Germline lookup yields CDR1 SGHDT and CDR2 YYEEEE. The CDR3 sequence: CASSPVPSGEQYF. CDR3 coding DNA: TGTGCCAGCAGCCCGGTACCGTCGGGGGAGCAGTACTTC. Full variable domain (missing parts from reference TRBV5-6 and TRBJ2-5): DAGVTQSPTHLIKTRGQQVTLRCSPKSGHDTVSWYQQALGQGPQFIFQYYEEEERQRGNFPDRFSGHQFPNYSSELNVNALLLGDSALYLCASSPVPSGEQYFGPGTRLLVL.

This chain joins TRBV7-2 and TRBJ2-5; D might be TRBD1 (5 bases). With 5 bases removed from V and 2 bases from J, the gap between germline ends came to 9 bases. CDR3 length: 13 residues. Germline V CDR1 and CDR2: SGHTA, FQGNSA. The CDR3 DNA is TGTGCCAGCAGCCAGACAGTACAAGAGACCCAGTACTTC. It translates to CASSQTVQETQYF.

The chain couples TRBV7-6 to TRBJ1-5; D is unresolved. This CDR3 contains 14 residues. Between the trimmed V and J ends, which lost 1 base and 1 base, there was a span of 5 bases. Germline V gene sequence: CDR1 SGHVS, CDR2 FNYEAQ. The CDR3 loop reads CASSLDMSNQPQHF. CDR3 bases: TGTGCCAGCAGCTTAGACATGAGCAATCAGCCCCAGCATTTT.

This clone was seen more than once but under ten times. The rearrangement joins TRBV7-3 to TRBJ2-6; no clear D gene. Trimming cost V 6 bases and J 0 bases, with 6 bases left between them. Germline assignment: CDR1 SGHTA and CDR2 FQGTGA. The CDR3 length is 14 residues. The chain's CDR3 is CASSPNSGANVLTF. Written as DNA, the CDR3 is TGTGCCAGCAGTCCTAACTCTGGGGCCAACGTCCTGACTTTC.

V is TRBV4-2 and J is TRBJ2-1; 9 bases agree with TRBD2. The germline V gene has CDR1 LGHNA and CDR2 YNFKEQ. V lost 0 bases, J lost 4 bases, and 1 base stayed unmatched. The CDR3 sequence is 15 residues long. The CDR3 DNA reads TGTGCCAGCAGCCAAGAGCTAGCGGGGTACAATGAGCAGTTCTTC. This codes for CASSQELAGYNEQFF.

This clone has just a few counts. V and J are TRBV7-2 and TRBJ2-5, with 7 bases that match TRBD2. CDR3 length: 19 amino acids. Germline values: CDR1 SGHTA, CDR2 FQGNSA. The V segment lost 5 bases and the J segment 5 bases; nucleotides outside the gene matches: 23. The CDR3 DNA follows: TGTGCCAGCAGCCCCCTCCTTGGTTTTGGGGGGGGTGGTAGGGAGACCCAGTACTTC. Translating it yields CASSPLLGFGGGGRETQYF.

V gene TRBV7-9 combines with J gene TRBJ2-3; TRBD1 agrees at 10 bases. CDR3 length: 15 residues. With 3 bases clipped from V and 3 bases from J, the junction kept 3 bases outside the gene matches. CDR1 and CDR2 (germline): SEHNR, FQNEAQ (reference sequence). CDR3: CASSFGDRGTDTQYF. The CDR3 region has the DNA TGTGCCAGCAGCTTTGGGGACAGGGGTACAGATACGCAGTATTTT.

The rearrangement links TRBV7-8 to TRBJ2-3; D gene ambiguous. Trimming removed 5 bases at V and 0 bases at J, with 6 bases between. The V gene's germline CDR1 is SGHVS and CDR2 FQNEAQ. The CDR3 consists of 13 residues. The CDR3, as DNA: TGTGCCAGCAGCCAAGAAAGCACAGATACGCAGTATTTT. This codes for CASSQESTDTQYF. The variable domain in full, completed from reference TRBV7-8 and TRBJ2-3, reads GAGVSQSPRYKVAKRGQDVALRCDPISGHVSLFWYQQALGQGPEFLTYFQNEAQLDKSGLPSDRFFAERPEGSVSTLKIQRTQQEDSAVYLCASSQESTDTQYFGPGTRLTVL.

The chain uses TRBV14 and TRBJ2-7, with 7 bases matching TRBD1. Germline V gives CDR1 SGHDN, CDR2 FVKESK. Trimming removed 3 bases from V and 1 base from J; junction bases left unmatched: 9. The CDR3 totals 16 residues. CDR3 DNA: TGTGCCAGCAGCCACGTAACGTGGGGACAGTCCTACGAGCAGTACTTC. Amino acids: CASSHVTWGQSYEQYF.

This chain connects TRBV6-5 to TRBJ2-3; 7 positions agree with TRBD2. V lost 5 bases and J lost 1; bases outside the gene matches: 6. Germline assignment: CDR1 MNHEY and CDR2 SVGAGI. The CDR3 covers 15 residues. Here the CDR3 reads CASSRLTSGTDTQYF. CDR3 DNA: TGTGCCAGCAGTCGACTTACTAGCGGCACAGATACGCAGTATTTT.

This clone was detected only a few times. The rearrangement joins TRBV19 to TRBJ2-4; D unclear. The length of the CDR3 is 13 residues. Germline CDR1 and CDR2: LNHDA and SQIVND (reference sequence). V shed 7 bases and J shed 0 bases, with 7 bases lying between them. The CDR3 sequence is CASMTLAKNIQYF. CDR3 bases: TGTGCCAGTATGACCTTAGCCAAAAACATTCAGTACTTC.

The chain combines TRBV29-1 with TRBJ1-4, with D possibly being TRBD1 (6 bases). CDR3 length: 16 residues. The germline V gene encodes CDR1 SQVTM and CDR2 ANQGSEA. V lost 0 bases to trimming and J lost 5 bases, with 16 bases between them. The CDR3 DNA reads TGCAGCGTTGAAGATAGTTGGTCAGGGGCGAATGAAAAACTGTTTTTT. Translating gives CSVEDSWSGANEKLFF.

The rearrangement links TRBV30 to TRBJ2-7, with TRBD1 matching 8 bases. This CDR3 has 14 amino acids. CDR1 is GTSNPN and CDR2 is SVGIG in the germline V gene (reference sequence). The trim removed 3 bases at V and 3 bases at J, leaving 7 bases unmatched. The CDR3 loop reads CAWRTGQGYYEQYF. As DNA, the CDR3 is TGTGCCTGGAGGACCGGACAGGGTTACTACGAGCAGTACTTC.

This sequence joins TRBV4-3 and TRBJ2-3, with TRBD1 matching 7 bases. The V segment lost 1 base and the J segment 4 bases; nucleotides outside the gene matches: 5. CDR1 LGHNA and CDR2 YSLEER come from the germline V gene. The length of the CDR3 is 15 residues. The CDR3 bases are TGCGCCAGCAGCCAAGGGGCAGGGGGAGCAGATACGCAGTATTTT. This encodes CASSQGAGGADTQYF.

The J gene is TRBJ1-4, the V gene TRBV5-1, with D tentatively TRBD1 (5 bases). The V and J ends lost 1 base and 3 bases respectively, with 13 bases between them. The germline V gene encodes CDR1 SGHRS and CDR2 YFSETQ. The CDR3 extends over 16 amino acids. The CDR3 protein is CASSLTGPRANEKLFF. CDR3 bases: TGCGCCAGCAGCTTGACAGGTCCCAGGGCTAATGAAAAACTGTTTTTT. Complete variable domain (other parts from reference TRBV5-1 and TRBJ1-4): KAGVTQTPRYLIKTRGQQVTLSCSPISGHRSVSWYQQTPGQGLQFLFEYFSETQRNKGNFPGRFSGRQFSNSRSEMNVSTLELGDSALYLCASSLTGPRANEKLFFGSGTQLSVL.

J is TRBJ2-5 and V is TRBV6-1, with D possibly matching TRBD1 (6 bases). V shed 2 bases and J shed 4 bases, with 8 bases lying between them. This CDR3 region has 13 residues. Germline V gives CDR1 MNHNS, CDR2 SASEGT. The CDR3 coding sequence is TGTGCCAGCAGTGAATGGACAGCAGAGACCCAGTACTTC. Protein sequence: CASSEWTAETQYF.

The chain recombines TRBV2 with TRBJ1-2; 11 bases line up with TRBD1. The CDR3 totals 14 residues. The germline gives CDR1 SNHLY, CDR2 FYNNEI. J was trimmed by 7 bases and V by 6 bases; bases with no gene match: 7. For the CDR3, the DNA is TGTGCCAGCAGGCCCGGACAGGGGGCGTTTGGCTACACCTTC. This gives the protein CASRPGQGAFGYTF.